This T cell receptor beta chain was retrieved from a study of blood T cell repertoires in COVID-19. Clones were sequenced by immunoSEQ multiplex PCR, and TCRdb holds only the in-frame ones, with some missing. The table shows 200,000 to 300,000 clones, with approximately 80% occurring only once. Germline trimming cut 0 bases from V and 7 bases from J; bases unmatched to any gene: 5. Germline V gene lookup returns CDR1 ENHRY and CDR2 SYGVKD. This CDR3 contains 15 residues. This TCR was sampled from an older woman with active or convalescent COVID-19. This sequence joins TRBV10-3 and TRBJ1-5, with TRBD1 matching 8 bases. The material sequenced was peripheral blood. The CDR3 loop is CAISESGQGGQPQHF. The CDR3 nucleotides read TGTGCCATCAGTGAGTCTGGACAGGGAGGACAGCCCCAGCATTTT.